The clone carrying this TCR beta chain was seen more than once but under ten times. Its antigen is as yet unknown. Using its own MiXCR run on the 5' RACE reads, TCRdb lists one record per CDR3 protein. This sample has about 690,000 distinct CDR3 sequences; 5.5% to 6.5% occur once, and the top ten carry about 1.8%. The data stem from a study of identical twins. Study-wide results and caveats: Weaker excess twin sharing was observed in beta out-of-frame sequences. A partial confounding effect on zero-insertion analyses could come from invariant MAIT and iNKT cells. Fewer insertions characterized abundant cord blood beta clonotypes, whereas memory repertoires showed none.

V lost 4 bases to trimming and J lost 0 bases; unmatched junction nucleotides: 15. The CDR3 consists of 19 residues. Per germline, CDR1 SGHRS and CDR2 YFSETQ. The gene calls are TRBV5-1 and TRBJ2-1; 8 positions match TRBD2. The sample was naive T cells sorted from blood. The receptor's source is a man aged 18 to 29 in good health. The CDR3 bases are TGCGCCAGCAGCCCAAGCGGGAGCATGTTAAAACCCTCCTACAATGAGCAGTTCTTC. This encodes CASSPSGSMLKPSYNEQFF. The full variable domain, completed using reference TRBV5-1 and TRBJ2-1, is KAGVTQTPRYLIKTRGQQVTLSCSPISGHRSVSWYQQTPGQGLQFLFEYFSETQRNKGNFPGRFSGRQFSNSRSEMNVSTLELGDSALYLCASSPSGSMLKPSYNEQFFGPGTRLTVL.